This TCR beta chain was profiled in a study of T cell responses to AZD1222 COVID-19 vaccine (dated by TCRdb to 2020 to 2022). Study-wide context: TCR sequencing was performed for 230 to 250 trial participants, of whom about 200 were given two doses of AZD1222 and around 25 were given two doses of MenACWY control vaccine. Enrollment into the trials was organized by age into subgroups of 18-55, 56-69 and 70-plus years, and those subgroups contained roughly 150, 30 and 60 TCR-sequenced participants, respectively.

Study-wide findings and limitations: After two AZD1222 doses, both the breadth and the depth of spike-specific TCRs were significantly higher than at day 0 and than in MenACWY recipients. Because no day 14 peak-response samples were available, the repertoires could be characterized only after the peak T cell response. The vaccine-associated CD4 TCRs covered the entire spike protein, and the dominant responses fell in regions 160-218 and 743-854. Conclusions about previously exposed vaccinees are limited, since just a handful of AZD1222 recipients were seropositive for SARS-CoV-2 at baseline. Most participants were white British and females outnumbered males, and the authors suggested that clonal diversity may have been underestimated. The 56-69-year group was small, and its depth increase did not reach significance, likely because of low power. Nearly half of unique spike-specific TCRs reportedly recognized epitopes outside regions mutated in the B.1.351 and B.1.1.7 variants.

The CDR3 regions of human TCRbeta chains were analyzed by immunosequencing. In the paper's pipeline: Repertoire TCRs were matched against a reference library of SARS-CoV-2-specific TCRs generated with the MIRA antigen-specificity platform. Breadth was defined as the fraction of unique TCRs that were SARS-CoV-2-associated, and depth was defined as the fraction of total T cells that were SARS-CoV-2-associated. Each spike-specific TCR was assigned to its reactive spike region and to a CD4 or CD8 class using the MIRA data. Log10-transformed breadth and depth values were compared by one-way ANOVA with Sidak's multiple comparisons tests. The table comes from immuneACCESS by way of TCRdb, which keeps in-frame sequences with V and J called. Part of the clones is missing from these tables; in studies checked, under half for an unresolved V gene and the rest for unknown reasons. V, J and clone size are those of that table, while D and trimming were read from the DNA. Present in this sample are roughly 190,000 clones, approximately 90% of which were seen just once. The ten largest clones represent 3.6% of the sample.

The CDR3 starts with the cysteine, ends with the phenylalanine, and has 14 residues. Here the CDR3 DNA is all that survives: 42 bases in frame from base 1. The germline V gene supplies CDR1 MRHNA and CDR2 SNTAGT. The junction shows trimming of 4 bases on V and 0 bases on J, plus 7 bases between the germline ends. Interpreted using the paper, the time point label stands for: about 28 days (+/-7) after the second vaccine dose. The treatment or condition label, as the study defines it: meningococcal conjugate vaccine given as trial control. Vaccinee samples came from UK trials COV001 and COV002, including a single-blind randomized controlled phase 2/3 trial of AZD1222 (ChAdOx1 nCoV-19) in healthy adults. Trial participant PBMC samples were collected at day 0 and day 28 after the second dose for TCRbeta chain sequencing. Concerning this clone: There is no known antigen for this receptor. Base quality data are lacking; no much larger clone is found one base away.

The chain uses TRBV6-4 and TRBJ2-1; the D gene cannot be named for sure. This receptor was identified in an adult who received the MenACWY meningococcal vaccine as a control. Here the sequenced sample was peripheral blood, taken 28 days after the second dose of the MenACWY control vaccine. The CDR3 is CASSVEPSYNEQFF. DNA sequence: TGTGCCAGCAGTGTGGAACCCTCCTACAATGAGCAGTTCTTC.